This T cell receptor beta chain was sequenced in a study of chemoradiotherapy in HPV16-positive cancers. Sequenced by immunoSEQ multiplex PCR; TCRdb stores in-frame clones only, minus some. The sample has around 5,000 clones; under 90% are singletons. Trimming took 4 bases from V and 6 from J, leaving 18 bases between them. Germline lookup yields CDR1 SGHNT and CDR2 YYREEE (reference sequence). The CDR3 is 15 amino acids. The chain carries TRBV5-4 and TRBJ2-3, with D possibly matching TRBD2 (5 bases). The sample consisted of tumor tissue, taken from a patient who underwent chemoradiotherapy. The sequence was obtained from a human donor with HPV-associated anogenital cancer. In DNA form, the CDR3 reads TGTGCCAGCAGCGCGGGCCGGCAATCGGAGGATACGCAGTATTTT. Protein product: CASSAGRQSEDTQYF.